Described below is a single TCR beta chain sequence and its context. This CDR3 region has 12 residues. Trimming removed 6 bases at V and 10 bases at J, with 14 bases between. CDR1 is SEHNR, CDR2 FQNEAQ, per germline (reference sequence). The sample comes from a study of cytomegalovirus exposure and HLA in healthy donors. Amplification used 60 Vbeta primers and 13 Jbeta primers. The method was immunoSEQ multiplex PCR; TCRdb's version includes in-frame clones alone and lacks a portion of them. The data show roughly 150,000 clones, approximately 81% seen once. The chain employs TRBV7-9 and TRBJ2-3, with D possibly being TRBD2 (6 bases). Material for sequencing was PBMCs. The source is a woman between 40 and 50 years old in good health and CMV-seropositive. Here the CDR3 DNA reads TGTGCCAGCAGTTACCGGGACTTGGCGCAGTATTTT. This encodes CASSYRDLAQYF.